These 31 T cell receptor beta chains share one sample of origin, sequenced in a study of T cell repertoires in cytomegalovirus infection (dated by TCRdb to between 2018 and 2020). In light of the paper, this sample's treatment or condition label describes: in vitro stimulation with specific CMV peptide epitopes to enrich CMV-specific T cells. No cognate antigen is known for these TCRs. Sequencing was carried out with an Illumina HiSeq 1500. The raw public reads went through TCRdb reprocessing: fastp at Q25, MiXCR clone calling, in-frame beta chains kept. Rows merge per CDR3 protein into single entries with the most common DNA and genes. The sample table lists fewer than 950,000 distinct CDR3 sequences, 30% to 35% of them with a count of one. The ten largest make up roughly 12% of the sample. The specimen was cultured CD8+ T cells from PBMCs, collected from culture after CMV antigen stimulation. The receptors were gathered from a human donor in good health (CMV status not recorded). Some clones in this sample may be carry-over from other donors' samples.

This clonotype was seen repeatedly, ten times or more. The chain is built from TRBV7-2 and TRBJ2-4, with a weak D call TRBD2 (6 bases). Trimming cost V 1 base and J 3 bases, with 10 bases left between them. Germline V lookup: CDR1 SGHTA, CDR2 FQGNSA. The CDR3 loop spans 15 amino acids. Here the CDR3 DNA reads TGTGCCAGCAGCTTAGAGTGGGGGGACAAAAACATTCAGTACTTC. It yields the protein CASSLEWGDKNIQYF.

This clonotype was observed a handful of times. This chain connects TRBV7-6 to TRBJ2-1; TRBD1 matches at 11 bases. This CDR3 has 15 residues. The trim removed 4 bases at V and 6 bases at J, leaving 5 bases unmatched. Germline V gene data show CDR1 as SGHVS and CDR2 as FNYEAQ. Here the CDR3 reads CASSSEGTGGNEQFF. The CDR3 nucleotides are TGTGCCAGCAGCTCTGAGGGGACAGGGGGCAATGAGCAGTTCTTC.

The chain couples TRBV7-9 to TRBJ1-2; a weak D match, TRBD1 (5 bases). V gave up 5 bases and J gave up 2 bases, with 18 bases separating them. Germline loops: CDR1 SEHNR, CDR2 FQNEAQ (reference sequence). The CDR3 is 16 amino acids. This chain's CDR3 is CASSATLRGPNYGYTF. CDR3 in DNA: TGTGCCAGCAGCGCAACCTTAAGGGGACCCAACTATGGCTACACCTTC.

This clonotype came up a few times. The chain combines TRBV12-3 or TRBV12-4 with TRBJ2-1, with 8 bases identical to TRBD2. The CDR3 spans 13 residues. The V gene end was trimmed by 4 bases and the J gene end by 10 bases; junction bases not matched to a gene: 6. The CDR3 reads CASSSKRGYEQFF. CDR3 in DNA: TGTGCCAGCAGTTCGAAGCGGGGGTACGAGCAGTTCTTC.

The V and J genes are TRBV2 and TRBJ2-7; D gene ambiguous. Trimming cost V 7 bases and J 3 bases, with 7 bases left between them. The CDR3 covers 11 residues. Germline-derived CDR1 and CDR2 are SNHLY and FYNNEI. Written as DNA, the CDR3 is TGTGCCAGCACTGACAACTACGAGCAGTACTTC. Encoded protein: CASTDNYEQYF. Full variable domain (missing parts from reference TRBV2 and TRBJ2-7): EPEVTQTPSHQVTQMGQEVILRCVPISNHLYFYWYRQILGQKVEFLVSFYNNEISEKSEIFDDQFSVERPDGSNFTLKIRSTKLEDSAMYFCASTDNYEQYFGPGTRLTVT.

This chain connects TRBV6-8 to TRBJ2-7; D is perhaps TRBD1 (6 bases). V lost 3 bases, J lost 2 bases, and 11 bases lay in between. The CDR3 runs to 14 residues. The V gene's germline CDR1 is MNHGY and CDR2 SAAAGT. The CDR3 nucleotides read TGTGCCAGCAGTTATCGGACAGAAACCTACGAGCAGTACGTC. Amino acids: CASSYRTETYEQYV.

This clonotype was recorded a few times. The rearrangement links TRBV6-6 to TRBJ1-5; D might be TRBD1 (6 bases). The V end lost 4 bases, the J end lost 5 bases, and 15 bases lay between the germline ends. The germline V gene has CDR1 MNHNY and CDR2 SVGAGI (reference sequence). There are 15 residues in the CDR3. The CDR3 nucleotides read TGTGCCAGCAGTTTGAGAGGGGGTGCGGATCAGCCCCAGCATTTT. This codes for CASSLRGGADQPQHF.

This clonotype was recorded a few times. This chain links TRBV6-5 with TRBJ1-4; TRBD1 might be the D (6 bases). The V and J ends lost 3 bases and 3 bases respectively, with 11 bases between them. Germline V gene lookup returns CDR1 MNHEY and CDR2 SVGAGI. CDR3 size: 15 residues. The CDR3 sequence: CASSYGQSSNEKLFF. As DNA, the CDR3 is TGTGCCAGCAGTTATGGACAGTCCTCTAATGAAAAACTGTTTTTT.

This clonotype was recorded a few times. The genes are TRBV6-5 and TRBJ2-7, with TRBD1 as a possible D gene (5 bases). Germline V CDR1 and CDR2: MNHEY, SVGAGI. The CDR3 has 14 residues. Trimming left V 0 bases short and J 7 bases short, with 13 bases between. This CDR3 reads CASSYSSTAREQYF. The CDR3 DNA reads TGTGCCAGCAGTTACTCGTCGACAGCTCGTGAGCAGTACTTC.

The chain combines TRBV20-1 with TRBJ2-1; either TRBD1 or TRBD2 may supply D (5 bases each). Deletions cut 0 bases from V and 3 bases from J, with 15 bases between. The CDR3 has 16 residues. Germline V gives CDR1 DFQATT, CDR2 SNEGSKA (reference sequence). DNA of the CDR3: TGCAGTGCTAGAGAGACGGGAAGGGGATACTACAATGAGCAGTTCTTC. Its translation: CSARETGRGYYNEQFF.

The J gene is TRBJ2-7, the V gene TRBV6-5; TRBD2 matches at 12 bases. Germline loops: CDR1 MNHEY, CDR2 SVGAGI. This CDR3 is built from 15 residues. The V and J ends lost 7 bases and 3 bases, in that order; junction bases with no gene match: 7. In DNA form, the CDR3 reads TGTGCCAGCATGTTGACTAGCGGGGGCTACTACGAGCAGTACTTC. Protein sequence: CASMLTSGGYYEQYF.

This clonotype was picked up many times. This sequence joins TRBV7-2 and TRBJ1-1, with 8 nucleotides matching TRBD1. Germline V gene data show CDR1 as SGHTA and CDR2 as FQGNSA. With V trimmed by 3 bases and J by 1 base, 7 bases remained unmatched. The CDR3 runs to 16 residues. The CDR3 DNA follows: TGTGCCAGCAGCTTGTTCGCCAGGGGGCCGAACACTGAAGCTTTCTTT. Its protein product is CASSLFARGPNTEAFF.

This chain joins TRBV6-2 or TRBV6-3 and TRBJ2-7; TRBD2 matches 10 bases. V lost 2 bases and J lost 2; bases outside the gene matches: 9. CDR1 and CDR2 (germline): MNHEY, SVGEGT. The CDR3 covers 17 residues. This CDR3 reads CASSYEIAGGTPYEQYF. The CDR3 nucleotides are TGTGCCAGCAGTTACGAAATAGCGGGGGGCACCCCCTACGAGCAGTACTTC.

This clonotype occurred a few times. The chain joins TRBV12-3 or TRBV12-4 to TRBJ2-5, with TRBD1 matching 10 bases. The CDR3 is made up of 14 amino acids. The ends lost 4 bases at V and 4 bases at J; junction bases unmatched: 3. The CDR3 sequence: CASSWDRGVETQYF. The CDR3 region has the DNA TGTGCCAGCAGTTGGGACAGGGGAGTAGAGACCCAGTACTTC.

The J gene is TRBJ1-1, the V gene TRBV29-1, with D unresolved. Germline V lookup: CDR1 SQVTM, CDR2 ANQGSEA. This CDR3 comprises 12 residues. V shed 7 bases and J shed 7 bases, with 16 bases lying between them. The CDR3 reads CSADPGAYEAFF. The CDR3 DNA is TGCAGCGCTGACCCAGGCGCTTATGAAGCTTTCTTT. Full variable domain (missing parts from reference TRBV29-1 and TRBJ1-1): SAVISQKPSRDICQRGTSLTIQCQVDSQVTMMFWYRQQPGQSLTLIATANQGSEATYESGFVIDKFPISRPNLTFSTLTVSNMSPEDSSIYLCSADPGAYEAFFGQGTRLTVV.

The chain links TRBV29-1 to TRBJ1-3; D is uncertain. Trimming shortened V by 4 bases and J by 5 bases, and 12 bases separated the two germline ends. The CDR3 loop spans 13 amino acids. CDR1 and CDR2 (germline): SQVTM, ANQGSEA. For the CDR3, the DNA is TGCAGCGTTGGGAGGGTGACAAGAAACACCATATATTTT. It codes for CSVGRVTRNTIYF.

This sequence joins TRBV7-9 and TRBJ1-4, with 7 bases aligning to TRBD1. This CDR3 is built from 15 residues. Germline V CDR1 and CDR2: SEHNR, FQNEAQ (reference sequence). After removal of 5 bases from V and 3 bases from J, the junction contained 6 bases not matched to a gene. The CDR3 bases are TGTGCCAGCAGCGGTCCGGGACAGCCTAATGAAAAACTGTTTTTT. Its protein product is CASSGPGQPNEKLFF.

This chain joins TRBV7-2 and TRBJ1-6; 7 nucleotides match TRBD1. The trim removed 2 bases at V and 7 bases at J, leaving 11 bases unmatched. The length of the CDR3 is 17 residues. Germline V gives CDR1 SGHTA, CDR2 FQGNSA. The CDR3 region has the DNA TGTGCCAGCAGCTTATATGGAGGGCAGGGGGAGAATTCACCCCTCCACTTT. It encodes CASSLYGGQGENSPLHF.

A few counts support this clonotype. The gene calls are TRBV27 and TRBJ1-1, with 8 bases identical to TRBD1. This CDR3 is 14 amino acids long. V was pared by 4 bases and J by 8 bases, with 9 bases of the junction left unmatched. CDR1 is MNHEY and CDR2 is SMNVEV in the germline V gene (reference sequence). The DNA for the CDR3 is TGTGCCAGCAGTTCCTCCGGGACAGGAGTCGAAGCTTTCTTT. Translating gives CASSSSGTGVEAFF.

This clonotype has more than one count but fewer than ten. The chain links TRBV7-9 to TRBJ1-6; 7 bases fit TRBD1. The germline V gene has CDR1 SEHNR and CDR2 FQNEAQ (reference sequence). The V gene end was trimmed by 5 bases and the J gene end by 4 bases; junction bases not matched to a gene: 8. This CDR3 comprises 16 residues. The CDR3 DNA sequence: TGTGCCAGCAGCCTAGAGGGACAGACGTATAATTCACCCCTCCACTTT. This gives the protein CASSLEGQTYNSPLHF.

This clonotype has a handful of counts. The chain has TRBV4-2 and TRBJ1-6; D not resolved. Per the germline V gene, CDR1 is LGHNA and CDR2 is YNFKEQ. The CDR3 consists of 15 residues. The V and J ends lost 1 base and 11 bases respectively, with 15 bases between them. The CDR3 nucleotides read TGTGCCAGCAGCCAAGTGTCGGGAGTCCAGGCACCCCTCCACTTT. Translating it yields CASSQVSGVQAPLHF.

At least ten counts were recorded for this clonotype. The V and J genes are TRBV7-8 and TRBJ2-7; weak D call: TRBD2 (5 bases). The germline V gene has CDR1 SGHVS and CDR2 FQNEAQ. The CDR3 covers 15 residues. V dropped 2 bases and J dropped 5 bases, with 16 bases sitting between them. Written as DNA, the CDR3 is TGTGCCAGCAGCTTAACGGGGAAGCCAGGACACGAGCAGTACTTC. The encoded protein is CASSLTGKPGHEQYF.

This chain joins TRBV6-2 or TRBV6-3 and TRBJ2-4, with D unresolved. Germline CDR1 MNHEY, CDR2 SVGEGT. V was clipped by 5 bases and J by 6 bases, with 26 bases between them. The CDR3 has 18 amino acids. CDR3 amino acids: CASSNPLAPPPDGNIQYF. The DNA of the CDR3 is TGTGCCAGCAGTAACCCTCTCGCACCTCCGCCTGACGGAAACATTCAGTACTTC.

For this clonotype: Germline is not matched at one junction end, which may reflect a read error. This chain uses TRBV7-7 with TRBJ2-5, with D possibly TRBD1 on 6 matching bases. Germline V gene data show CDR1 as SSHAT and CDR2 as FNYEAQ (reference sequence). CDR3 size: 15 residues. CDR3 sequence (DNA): TGTGCTAGCAGCTCTGGGGACAATCTTGGGGAGACCCAGTACTTC. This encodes CASSSGDNLGETQYF.

The chain's CDR3 is CASSEGDRFWDGAETQYF. The DNA of the CDR3 is TGTGCCAGCAGTGAGGGGGACAGGTTCTGGGATGGAGCGGAGACCCAGTACTTC. The chain recombines TRBV2 with TRBJ2-5, with TRBD1 matching 8 bases. V gave up 3 bases and J gave up 5 bases; unmatched junction bases: 17. Germline CDR1 is SNHLY and CDR2 is FYNNEI. CDR3 size: 18 residues.

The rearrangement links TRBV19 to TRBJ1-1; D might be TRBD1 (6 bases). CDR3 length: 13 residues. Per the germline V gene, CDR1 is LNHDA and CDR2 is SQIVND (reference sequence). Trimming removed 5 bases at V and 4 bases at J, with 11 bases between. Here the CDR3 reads CASSGGLGTEAFF. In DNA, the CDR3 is TGTGCCAGTAGTGGGGGGCTGGGCACTGAAGCTTTCTTT.

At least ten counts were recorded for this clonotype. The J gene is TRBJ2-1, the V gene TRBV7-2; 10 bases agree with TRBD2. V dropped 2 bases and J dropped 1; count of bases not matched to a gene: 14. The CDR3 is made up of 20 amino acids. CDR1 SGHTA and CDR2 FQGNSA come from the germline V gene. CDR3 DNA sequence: TGTGCCAGCAGCTTACTAGAGCGGGGGGGTCCTCACGAATCCTACAATGAGCAGTTCTTC. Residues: CASSLLERGGPHESYNEQFF.

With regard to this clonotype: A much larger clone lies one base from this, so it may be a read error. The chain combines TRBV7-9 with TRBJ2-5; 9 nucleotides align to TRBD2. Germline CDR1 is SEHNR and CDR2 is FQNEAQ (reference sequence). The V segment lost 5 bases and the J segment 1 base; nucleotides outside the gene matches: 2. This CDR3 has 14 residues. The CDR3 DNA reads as TGTGCCAGCAGCCAGACTAGCGGCCAAGAGACCCAGTACTTC. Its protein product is CASSQTSGQETQYF.

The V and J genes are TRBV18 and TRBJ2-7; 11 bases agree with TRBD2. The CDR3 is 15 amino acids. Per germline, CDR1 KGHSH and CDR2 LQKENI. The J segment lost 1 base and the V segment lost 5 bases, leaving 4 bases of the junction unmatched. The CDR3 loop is CASSVLAGVSYEQYV. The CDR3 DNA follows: TGTGCCAGCTCAGTACTAGCGGGGGTTTCCTACGAGCAGTACGTC.

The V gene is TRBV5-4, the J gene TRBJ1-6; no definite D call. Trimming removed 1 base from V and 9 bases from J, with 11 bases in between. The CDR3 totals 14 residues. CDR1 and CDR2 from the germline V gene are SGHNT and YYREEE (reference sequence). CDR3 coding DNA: TGTGCCAGCAGCTTGTGGGTATCTGGTTCACCCCTCCACTTT. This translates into CASSLWVSGSPLHF.

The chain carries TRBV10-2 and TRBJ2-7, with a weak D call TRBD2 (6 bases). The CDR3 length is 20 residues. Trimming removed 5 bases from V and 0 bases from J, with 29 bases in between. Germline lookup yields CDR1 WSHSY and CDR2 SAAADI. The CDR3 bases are TGCGCCAGCAGTAAAGGGGCTAACAGTCTAGCGTATTTAAGCTCCTACGAGCAGTACTTC. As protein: CASSKGANSLAYLSSYEQYF.